This T cell receptor beta chain was captured in a study of CD8 T cells in Susac syndrome. An input of about 0.5 to 1 ug of RNA was subjected to reverse transcription using random hexamers. It was immunoSEQ multiplex PCR that amplified TCR beta CDR3 across 54 Vbeta and 13 Jbeta. TCRdb independently ran MiXCR on the immunoSEQ multiplex PCR reads; one entry per CDR3 protein. The sample holds approximately 190,000 distinct CDR3 sequences; 91% are singletons and the top ten take about 0.09%. Trimming left V 7 bases short and J 0 bases short, with 8 bases between. There are 13 residues in the CDR3. CDR1 and CDR2 from the germline V gene are SNHLY and FYNNEI.

The specimen sequenced was CD4+ T cells from PBMCs. The genes are TRBV2 and TRBJ2-3; D call uncertain. The TCR was taken from a human donor with Susac syndrome. The CDR3 sequence: CASKEESTDTQYF. The CDR3 bases are TGTGCCAGCAAGGAAGAGAGCACAGATACGCAGTATTTT.